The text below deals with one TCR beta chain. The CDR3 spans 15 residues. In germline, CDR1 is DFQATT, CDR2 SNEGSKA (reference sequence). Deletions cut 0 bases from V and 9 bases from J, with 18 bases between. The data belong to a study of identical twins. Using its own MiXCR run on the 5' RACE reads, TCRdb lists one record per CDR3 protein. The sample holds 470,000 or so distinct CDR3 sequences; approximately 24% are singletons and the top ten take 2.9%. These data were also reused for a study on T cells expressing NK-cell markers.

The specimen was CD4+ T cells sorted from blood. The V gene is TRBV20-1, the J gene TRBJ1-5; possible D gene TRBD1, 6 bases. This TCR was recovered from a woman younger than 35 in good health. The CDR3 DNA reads TGCAGTGCTAGAGATCTGCAGGGGAAGGCTTGGCCCCAGCATTTT. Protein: CSARDLQGKAWPQHF.